This TCR beta chain appears in the sequencing data of a study of OX40 agonist ivuxolimab in advanced cancers. The overall study: Ivuxolimab was delivered to patients intravenously every 2 weeks at doses spanning 0.01 to 10 mg/kg.

Sequencing was performed with immunoSEQ multiplex PCR; in TCRdb, only in-frame clones are kept and a portion is missing. Here the sample spans 90,000 to 100,000 clones, almost 90% being singletons. Study-level points and caveats: Some patients who did not respond also had low normalized T-cell clonal expansion. Partial responders dosed at 0.1-3.0 mg/kg displayed clonal expansion ranking among the lowest.

A remark on this clone: No antigen is known for it.

From germline, CDR1 is LNHDA and CDR2 SQIVND (reference sequence). The V end was cut by 0 bases, the J end by 0 bases, with 18 bases between. This CDR3 has 20 residues. The J gene is TRBJ2-6, the V gene TRBV19; D tentatively reads TRBD1 or TRBD2 (5 bases each). Source: CD4+ or CD8+ T cells sorted from blood, taken in a trial of the OX40 agonist ivuxolimab. The sequence was obtained from an adult with an advanced solid tumor such as melanoma, head and neck, liver or kidney cancer. The CDR3 sequence is CASSIDLSGTASSGANVLTF. As DNA, the CDR3 is TGTGCCAGTAGTATAGATCTATCAGGGACCGCCAGCTCTGGGGCCAACGTCCTGACTTTC.